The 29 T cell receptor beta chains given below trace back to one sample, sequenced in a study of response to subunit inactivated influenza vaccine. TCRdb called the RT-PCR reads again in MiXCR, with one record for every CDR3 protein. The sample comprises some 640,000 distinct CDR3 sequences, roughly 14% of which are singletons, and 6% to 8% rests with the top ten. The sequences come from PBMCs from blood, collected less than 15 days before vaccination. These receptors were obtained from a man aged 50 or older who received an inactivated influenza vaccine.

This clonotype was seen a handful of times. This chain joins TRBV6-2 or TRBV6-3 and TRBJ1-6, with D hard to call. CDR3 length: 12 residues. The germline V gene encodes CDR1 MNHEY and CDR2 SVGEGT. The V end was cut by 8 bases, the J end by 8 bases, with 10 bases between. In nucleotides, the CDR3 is TGTGCCAGCGGAACCACGTATTCACCCCTCCACTTT. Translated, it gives CASGTTYSPLHF.

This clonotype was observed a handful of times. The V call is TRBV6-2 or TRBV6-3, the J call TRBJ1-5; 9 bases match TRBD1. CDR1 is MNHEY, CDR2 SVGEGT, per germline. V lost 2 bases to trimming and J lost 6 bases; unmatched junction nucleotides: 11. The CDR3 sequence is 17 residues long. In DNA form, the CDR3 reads TGTGCCAGCAGTTACCCCGTCCACAGGGGGCGGGTTCAGCCCCAGCATTTT. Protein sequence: CASSYPVHRGRVQPQHF.

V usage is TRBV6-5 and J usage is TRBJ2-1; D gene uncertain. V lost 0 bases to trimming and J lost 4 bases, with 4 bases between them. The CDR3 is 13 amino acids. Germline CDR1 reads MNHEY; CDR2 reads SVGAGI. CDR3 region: CASSYSAYNEQFF. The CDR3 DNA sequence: TGTGCCAGCAGTTACTCGGCTTACAATGAGCAGTTCTTC.

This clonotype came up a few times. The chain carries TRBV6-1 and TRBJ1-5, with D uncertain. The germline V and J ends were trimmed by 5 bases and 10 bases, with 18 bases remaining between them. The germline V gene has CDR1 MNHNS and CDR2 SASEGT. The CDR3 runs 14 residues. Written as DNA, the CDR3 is TGTGCCAGCAGTCAGGACCCCGGGTATGCCCCCCAGCATTTT. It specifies CASSQDPGYAPQHF.

DNA for the CDR3: TGTGCCAGCGGGACTAGCGGAAATGAGCAGTTCTTC. As protein: CASGTSGNEQFF. The J gene is TRBJ2-1, the V gene TRBV27; 11 nucleotides line up with TRBD2. The CDR3 is 12 residues long. Germline CDR1 and CDR2: MNHEY and SMNVEV (reference sequence). Germline trimming cut 8 bases from V and 7 bases from J; bases unmatched to any gene: 1.

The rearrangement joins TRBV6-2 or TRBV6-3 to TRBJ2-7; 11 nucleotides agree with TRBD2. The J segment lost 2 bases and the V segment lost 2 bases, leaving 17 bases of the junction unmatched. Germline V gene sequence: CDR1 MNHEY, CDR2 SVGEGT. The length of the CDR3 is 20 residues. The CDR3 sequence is CASSYPRTSGSTLPAYEQYF. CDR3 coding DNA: TGTGCCAGCAGTTACCCTAGGACTAGCGGGTCGACCTTGCCCGCCTACGAGCAGTACTTC.

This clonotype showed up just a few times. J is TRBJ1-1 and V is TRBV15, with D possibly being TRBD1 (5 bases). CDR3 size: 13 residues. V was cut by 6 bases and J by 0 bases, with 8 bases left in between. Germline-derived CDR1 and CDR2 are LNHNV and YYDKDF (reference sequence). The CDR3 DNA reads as TGTGCCACCAGGGGACTTGTGAACACTGAAGCTTTCTTT. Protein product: CATRGLVNTEAFF.

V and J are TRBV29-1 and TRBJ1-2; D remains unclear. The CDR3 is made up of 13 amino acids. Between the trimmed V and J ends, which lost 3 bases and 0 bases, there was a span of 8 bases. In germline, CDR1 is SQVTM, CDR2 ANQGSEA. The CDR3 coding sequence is TGCAGCGTTGATCAGGTGACTAACTATGGCTACACCTTC. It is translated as CSVDQVTNYGYTF.

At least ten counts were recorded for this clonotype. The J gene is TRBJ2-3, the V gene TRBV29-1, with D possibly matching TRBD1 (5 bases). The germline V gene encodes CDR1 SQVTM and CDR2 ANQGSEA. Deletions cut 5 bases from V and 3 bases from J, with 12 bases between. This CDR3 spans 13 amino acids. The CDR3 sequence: CSVSQGWTDTQYF. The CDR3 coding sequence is TGCAGCGTTTCTCAGGGCTGGACAGATACGCAGTATTTT.

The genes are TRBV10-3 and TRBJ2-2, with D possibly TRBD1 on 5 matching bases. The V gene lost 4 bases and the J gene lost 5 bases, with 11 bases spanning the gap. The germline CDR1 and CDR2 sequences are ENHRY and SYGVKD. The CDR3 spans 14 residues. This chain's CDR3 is CAISGTIQTGELFF. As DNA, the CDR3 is TGTGCCATCAGTGGGACAATTCAGACCGGGGAGCTGTTTTTT.

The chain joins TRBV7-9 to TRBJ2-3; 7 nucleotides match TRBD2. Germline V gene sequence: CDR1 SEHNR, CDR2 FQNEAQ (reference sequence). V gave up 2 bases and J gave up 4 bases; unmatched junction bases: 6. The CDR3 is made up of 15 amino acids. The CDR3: CASSLSGGNSDTQYF. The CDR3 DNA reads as TGTGCCAGCAGCTTATCCGGGGGGAACTCAGATACGCAGTATTTT.

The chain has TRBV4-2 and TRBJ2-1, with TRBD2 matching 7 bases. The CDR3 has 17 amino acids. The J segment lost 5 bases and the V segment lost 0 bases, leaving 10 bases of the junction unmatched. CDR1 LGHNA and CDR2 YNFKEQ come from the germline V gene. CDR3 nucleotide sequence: TGTGCCAGCAGCCAAGATGTGGTAGCGGGCCCCCACAATGAGCAGTTCTTC. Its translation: CASSQDVVAGPHNEQFF.

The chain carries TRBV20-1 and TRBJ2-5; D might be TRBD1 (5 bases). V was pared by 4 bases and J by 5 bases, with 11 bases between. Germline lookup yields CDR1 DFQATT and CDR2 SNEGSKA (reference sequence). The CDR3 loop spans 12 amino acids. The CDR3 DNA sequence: TGCAGTGCTACAGGGTCGCGGGAGACCCAGTACTTC. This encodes CSATGSRETQYF.

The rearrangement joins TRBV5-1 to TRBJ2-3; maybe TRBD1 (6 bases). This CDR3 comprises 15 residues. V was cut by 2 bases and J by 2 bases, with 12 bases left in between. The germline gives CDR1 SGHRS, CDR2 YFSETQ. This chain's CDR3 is CASSLTGPHTDTQYF. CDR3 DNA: TGCGCCAGCAGCTTAACAGGGCCTCACACAGATACGCAGTATTTT.

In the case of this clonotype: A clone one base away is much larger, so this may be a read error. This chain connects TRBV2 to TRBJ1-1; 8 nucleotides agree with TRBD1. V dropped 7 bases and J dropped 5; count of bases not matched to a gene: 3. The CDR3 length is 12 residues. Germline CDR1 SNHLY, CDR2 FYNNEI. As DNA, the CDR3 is TGTGCCAGCACTTACAGGGGGACTGAAGCTTTCTTT. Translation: CASTYRGTEAFF.

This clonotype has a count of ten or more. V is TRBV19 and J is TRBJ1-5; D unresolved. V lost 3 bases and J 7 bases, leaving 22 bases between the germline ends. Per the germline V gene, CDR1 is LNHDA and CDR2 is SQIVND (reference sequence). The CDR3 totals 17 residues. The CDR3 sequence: CASSIGKGRSLGQPQHF. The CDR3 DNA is TGTGCCAGTAGTATCGGAAAAGGTAGAAGTCTCGGGCAGCCCCAGCATTTT.

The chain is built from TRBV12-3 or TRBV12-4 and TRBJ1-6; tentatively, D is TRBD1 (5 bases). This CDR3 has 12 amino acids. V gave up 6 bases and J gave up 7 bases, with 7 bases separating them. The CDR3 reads CASSHRNSPLHF. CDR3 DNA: TGTGCCAGCAGCCACAGGAATTCACCCCTCCACTTT.

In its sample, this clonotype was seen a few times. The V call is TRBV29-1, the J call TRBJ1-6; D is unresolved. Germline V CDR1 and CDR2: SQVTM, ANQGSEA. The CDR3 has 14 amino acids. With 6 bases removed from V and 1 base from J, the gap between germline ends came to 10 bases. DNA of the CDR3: TGCAGCGTGTATCGGAGGTCCTATAATTCACCCCTCCACTTT. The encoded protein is CSVYRRSYNSPLHF.

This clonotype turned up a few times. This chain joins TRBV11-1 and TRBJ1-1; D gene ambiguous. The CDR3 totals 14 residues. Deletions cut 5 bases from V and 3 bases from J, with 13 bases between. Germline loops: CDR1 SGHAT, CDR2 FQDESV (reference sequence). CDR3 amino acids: CASSLFFKDTEAFF. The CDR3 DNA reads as TGTGCCAGCAGCCTATTCTTTAAGGACACTGAAGCTTTCTTT. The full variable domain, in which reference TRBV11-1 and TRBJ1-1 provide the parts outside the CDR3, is EAEVAQSPRYKITEKSQAVAFWCDPISGHATLYWYRQILGQGPELLVQFQDESVVDDSQLPKDRFSAERLKGVDSTLKIQPAELGDSAMYLCASSLFFKDTEAFFGQGTRLTVV.

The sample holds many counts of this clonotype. The CDR3 spells CSALSGSTDTQYF. CDR3 nucleotides: TGCAGCGCGCTTAGCGGGAGCACAGATACGCAGTATTTT. The J gene is TRBJ2-3, the V gene TRBV29-1; 7 bases agree with TRBD2. This CDR3 is built from 13 residues. V was pared by 7 bases and J by 0 bases, with 4 bases of the junction left unmatched. Germline CDR1 SQVTM, CDR2 ANQGSEA.

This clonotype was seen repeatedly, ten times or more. The CDR3 is CASSFGIDTDTQYF. CDR3 nucleotide sequence: TGTGCCAGCAGCTTCGGGATAGACACAGATACGCAGTATTTT. The chain carries TRBV5-6 and TRBJ2-3; TRBD2 is a possible D gene (5 bases). Germline CDR1 reads SGHDT; CDR2 reads YYEEEE. The CDR3 consists of 14 residues. Trimming removed 2 bases at V and 2 bases at J, with 9 bases between. The entire variable domain, with the rest obtained from reference TRBV5-6 and TRBJ2-3, is as follows: DAGVTQSPTHLIKTRGQQVTLRCSPKSGHDTVSWYQQALGQGPQFIFQYYEEEERQRGNFPDRFSGHQFPNYSSELNVNALLLGDSALYLCASSFGIDTDTQYFGPGTRLTVL.

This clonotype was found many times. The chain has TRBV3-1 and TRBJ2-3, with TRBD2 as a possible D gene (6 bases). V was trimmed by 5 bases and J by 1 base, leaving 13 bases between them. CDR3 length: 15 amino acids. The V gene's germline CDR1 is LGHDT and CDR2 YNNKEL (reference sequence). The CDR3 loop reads CASSNSGTRTDTQYF. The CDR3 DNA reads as TGTGCCAGCAGCAATTCCGGGACTCGCACAGATACGCAGTATTTT.

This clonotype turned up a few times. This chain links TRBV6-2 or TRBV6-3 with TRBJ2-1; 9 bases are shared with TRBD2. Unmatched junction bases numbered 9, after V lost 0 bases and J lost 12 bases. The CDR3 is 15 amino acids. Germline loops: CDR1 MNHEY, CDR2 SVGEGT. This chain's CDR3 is CASSYSREGRSVQFF. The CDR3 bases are TGTGCCAGCAGTTACTCGCGGGAGGGCCGGAGTGTGCAGTTCTTC.

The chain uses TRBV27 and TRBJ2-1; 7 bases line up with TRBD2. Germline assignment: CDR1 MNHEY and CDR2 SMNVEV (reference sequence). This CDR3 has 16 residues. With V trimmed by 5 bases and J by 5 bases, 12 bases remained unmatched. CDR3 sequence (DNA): TGTGCCAGCAGTCCATGGAGCGGGACTCGCCACAATGAGCAGTTCTTC. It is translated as CASSPWSGTRHNEQFF.

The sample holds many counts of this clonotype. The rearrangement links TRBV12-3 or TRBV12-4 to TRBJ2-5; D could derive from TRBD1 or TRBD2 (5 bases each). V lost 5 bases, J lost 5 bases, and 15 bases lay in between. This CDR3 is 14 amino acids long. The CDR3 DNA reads TGTGCCAGCAGTCCCGGGACCCCGGGGGAGACCCAGTACTTC. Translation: CASSPGTPGETQYF.

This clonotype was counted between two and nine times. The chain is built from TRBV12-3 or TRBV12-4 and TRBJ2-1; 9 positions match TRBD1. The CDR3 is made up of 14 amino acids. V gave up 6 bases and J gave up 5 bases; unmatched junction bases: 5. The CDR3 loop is CASSRDRGDNEQFF. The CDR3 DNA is TGTGCCAGCAGCCGAGACAGGGGGGACAATGAGCAGTTCTTC.

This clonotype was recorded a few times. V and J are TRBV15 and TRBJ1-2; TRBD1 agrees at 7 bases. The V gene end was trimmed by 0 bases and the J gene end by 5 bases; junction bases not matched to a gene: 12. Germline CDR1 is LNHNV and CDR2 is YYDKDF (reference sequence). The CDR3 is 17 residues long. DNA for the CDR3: TGTGCCACCAGCAGAGATAGGGGGACAGCCTCATCTTATGGCTACACCTTC. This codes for CATSRDRGTASSYGYTF.

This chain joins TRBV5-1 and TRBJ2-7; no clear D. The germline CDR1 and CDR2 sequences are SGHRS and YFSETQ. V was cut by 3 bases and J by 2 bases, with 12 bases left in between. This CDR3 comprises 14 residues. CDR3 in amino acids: CASSSTGRAYEQYF. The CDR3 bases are TGCGCCAGCAGCTCAACTGGTAGGGCCTACGAGCAGTACTTC.

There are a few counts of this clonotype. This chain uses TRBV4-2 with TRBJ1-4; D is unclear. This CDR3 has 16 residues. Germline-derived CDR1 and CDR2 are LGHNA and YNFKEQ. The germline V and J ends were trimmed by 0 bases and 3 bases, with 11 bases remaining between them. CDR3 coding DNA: TGTGCCAGCAGCCAAGAGGGGAGGTCTTCTAATGAAAAACTGTTTTTT. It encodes CASSQEGRSSNEKLFF.